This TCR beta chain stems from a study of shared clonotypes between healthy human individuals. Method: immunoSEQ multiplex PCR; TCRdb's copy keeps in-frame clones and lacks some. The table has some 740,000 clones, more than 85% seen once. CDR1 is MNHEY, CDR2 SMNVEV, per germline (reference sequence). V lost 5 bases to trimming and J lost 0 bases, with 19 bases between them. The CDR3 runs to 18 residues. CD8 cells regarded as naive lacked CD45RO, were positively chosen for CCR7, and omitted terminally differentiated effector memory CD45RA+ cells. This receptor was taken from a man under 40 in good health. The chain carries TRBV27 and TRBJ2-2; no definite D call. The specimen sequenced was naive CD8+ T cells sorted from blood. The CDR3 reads CASSPIETLGPNTGELFF. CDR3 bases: TGTGCCAGCAGTCCAATCGAGACCTTGGGCCCGAACACCGGGGAGCTGTTTTTT.